These 21 T cell receptor beta chains were all obtained from the same sample, sequenced in a study of T cell clonality in common variable immunodeficiency. Clones were read by immunoSEQ multiplex PCR, and TCRdb kept only the in-frame ones, dropping some. The repertoire consists of about 47,000 clones, none detected only once. The sample comprised peripheral blood mononuclear cells. The receptors here all came from a person aged 18-70 years in good health.

This clone was observed many times. The CDR3 goes on 3 residues after the read ends, and that part is filled in from the germline J gene. The rearrangement links TRBV6-2 or TRBV6-3 to TRBJ2-5; 9 bases are a match to TRBD2. This CDR3 region has 14 residues. J was trimmed by 2 bases and V by 6 bases; bases with no gene match: 4. CDR1 and CDR2 from the germline V gene are MNHEY and SVGEGT. The CDR3: CASRIAGAQETQYF. The sequenced part of the CDR3 DNA is TGTGCCAGCAGGATAGCGGGGGCGCAAGAGACC.

With respect to this clone: The read falls 3 residues short of the CDR3 end, and the missing part is taken from the germline J gene. The chain recombines TRBV7-6 with TRBJ2-3; a weak D match, TRBD1 (6 bases). The CDR3 covers 15 residues. Germline values: CDR1 SGHVS, CDR2 FNYEAQ. Trimming removed 5 bases from V and 1 base from J, with 13 bases in between. CDR3 sequence: CASSPQGSGTDTQYF. CDR3 DNA, as far as it was read: TGTGCCAGCAGCCCGCAGGGGAGCGGCACAGATACG.

This clone appeared many times. The sequenced fragment ends 3 residues before the CDR3 boundary, so the rest is inferred from the germline J gene. V usage is TRBV10-3 and J usage is TRBJ1-5, with 7 bases lining up with TRBD1. Per the germline V gene, CDR1 is ENHRY and CDR2 is SYGVKD. CDR3 length: 14 residues. V lost 10 bases and J lost 2; bases outside the gene matches: 8. The CDR3 DNA, read in part, is TGTGCCAGCCGGGACAGTTTTGGCAATCAGCCC. This gives the protein CASRDSFGNQP. The entire CDR3 protein reads CASRDSFGNQPQHF.

The table lists this clone with many counts. Coverage ceases 3 residues before the CDR3 finishes, and the germline J gene fills in the end. The V call is TRBV7-2, the J call TRBJ1-1, with D hard to call. Trimming removed 2 bases at V and 2 bases at J, with 9 bases between. The CDR3 has 14 amino acids. CDR1 is SGHTA and CDR2 is FQGNSA in the germline V gene. The sequenced CDR3 bases are TGTGCCAGCAGCTTAAACTCCGCTAACACTGAA. It yields the protein CASSLNSANTE. The whole CDR3 protein reads CASSLNSANTEAFF.

At least ten counts were recorded for this clone. The sequence runs out 3 residues before the end of the CDR3; the remainder is reconstructed from the germline J gene. The V and J genes are TRBV19 and TRBJ1-1; D unresolved. With 3 bases removed from V and 1 base from J, the gap between germline ends came to 12 bases. The CDR3 extends over 15 amino acids. Germline CDR1 LNHDA, CDR2 SQIVND (reference sequence). CDR3 DNA, as far as it was read: TGTGCCAGTAGTATCCTCTTCCCTCGGAACACTGAA. Protein: CASSILFPRNTE. The entire CDR3 is CASSILFPRNTEAFF.

The CDR3 DNA, read in part, is TGTGCCAGCAGCTTAGGGTTGGGCGGGGGCGGGACG. Protein sequence: CASSLGLGGGGT. The CDR3 reads in full as CASSLGLGGGGTQYF. The chain joins TRBV7-2 to TRBJ2-3; tentative D call: TRBD2 (7 bases). The read falls 3 residues short of the CDR3 end, and the missing part is taken from the germline J gene. The CDR3 length is 15 residues. The germline gives CDR1 SGHTA, CDR2 FQGNSA.

This clone was observed many times. With the read ending 3 residues before the CDR3 end, the germline J gene is used to fill in that end. The V gene is TRBV30, the J gene TRBJ1-5; TRBD1 is a possible D gene (5 bases). The CDR3 has 16 residues. V lost 5 bases to trimming and J lost 1 base, with 18 bases between them. Germline lookup yields CDR1 GTSNPN and CDR2 SVGIG (reference sequence). The DNA read from the CDR3 is TGTGCCTGGTCCCTCGCCCACGGGGGGAGCAATCAGCCC. Its translation is CAWSLAHGGSNQP. The full CDR3 protein is CAWSLAHGGSNQPQHF.

The table lists this clone with many counts. The CDR3 is cut off 3 residues early in the read; its end comes from the germline J gene. The V gene is TRBV6-1, the J gene TRBJ1-6; D uncertain. Looked up from germline, CDR1 is MNHNS and CDR2 is SASEGT. V was pared by 0 bases and J by 7 bases, with 10 bases between. CDR3 length: 15 residues. The CDR3 here is CASSEALQSNSPLHF. The DNA read from the CDR3 is TGTGCCAGCAGTGAAGCGTTACAGTCAAATTCACCC.

In this sample, this clone turned up many times. The sequenced fragment ends 3 residues before the CDR3 boundary, so the rest is inferred from the germline J gene. The V call is TRBV29-1, the J call TRBJ1-2; a possible D gene is TRBD1 (6 bases). The V end was cut by 4 bases, the J end by 2 bases, with 11 bases between. The germline gives CDR1 SQVTM, CDR2 ANQGSEA. This CDR3 has 13 residues. Incomplete CDR3 DNA: TGCAGCGTTGTCGGGGACACGAACTATGGC. Residues: CSVVGDTNYG. The full CDR3 is CSVVGDTNYGYTF. Complete variable domain (other parts from reference TRBV29-1 and TRBJ1-2): SAVISQKPSRDICQRGTSLTIQCQVDSQVTMMFWYRQQPGQSLTLIATANQGSEATYESGFVIDKFPISRPNLTFSTLTVSNMSPEDSSIYLCSVVGDTNYGYTFGSGTRLTVV.

There are many counts of this clone. The CDR3 is cut off 3 residues early in the read; its end comes from the germline J gene. This sequence joins TRBV19 and TRBJ1-5, with 9 bases fitting TRBD1. CDR3 size: 16 residues. With V trimmed by 6 bases and J by 4 bases, 10 bases remained unmatched. The germline V gene has CDR1 LNHDA and CDR2 SQIVND (reference sequence). The CDR3 DNA, read in part, is TGTGCCAGTAGCCGAAAAGGGACAGGGACGAATCAGCCC. Its translation: CASSRKGTGTNQP. The CDR3 in full is CASSRKGTGTNQPQHF.

Many counts were recorded for this clone. The read falls 3 residues short of the CDR3 end, and the missing part is taken from the germline J gene. The genes are TRBV30 and TRBJ1-2; the D gene is possibly TRBD1 (6 bases). Germline V gene sequence: CDR1 GTSNPN, CDR2 SVGIG (reference sequence). The CDR3 spans 14 residues. With 2 bases removed from V and 3 bases from J, the gap between germline ends came to 13 bases. CDR3 DNA (partial): TGTGCCTGGAGTCGGACAGTCGCGGACTATGGC. Protein sequence: CAWSRTVADYG. The whole CDR3 region reads CAWSRTVADYGYTF.

In this sample, this clone turned up many times. CDR3 in amino acids: CARRKWGRRTDTQYF. Incomplete CDR3 DNA: TGTGCTAGACGAAAGTGGGGGCGACGCACAGATACG. The rearrangement joins TRBV2 to TRBJ2-3; TRBD1 might be the D (6 bases). The CDR3 end is not reached by the read, which stops 3 residues before it; the germline J gene fills it in. Germline CDR1 SNHLY, CDR2 FYNNEI. There are 15 residues in the CDR3.

This clone was observed many times. The read gets to within 3 residues of the CDR3 end, and the germline J gene fills in the rest. The chain employs TRBV5-6 and TRBJ2-7; the D is unclear. V shed 2 bases and J shed 0 bases, with 6 bases lying between them. The CDR3 runs to 13 residues. Germline lookup yields CDR1 SGHDT and CDR2 YYEEEE. The DNA read from the CDR3 is TGTGCCAGCAGCTTAAGGGCCTCCTACGAG. Protein: CASSLRASYE. Given in full, the CDR3 is CASSLRASYEQYF.

This clone was detected many times. The sequence runs out 3 residues before the end of the CDR3; the remainder is reconstructed from the germline J gene. V gene TRBV20-1 combines with J gene TRBJ2-3, with 7 bases fitting TRBD1. The V gene's germline CDR1 is DFQATT and CDR2 SNEGSKA (reference sequence). This CDR3 has 15 amino acids. V trimming: 0 bases; J trimming: 1 base; junction bases outside the gene matches: 4. The sequenced part of the CDR3 DNA is TGCAGTGCTAGAGATCTAGGGGGCGGCACAGATACG. This encodes CSARDLGGGTDT. The entire CDR3 protein is CSARDLGGGTDTQYF.

This clone showed up many times. The read ends 3 residues shy of where the CDR3 ends; the end is completed using the germline J gene. The rearrangement links TRBV6-2 or TRBV6-3 to TRBJ2-3, with D unclear. The CDR3 covers 12 residues. Trimming shortened V by 3 bases and J by 7 bases, and 8 bases separated the two germline ends. Germline V gives CDR1 MNHEY, CDR2 SVGEGT. The CDR3 DNA, read in part, is TGTGCCAGCAGTTATTCCCCTCATACG. Translation gives CASSYSPHT. The complete CDR3 sequence is CASSYSPHTQYF.

At least ten counts were recorded for this clone. This CDR3 is CAWSVYGTDLNSPLHF. CDR3 DNA (partial): TGTGCCTGGAGTGTATATGGGACAGACCTTAATTCACCC. The V gene is TRBV30, the J gene TRBJ1-6; 7 bases are shared with TRBD1. The CDR3 is cut off 3 residues early in the read; its end comes from the germline J gene. CDR1 and CDR2 (germline): GTSNPN, SVGIG (reference sequence). J was trimmed by 6 bases and V by 0 bases; bases with no gene match: 8. The CDR3 extends over 16 amino acids.

This clone came up many times. The read halts 3 residues ahead of the CDR3 end, with the missing end drawn from the germline J gene. This chain connects TRBV11-2 to TRBJ2-7; 9 nucleotides agree with TRBD1. This CDR3 region has 15 residues. Germline V gives CDR1 SGHAT, CDR2 FQNNGV. The ends lost 6 bases at V and 6 bases at J; junction bases unmatched: 12. The CDR3: CASRPKGTGWLEQYF. The CDR3 DNA, read in part, is TGTGCCAGCAGACCGAAAGGGACAGGGTGGCTCGAG. The variable domain in full, completed from reference TRBV11-2 and TRBJ2-7, reads EAGVAQSPRYKIIEKRQSVAFWCNPISGHATLYWYQQILGQGPKLLIQFQNNGVVDDSQLPKDRFSAERLKGVDSTLKIQPAKLEDSAVYLCASRPKGTGWLEQYFGPGTRLTVT.

In its sample, this clone was seen many times. The read stops 3 residues short of the end of the CDR3; the missing end is completed from the germline J gene. The V gene is TRBV20-1, the J gene TRBJ2-2, with TRBD1 identical over 8 bases. The germline CDR1 and CDR2 sequences are DFQATT and SNEGSKA (reference sequence). The CDR3 sequence is 15 residues long. The part of the CDR3 DNA that was read is TGCAGTGCTAGAGCGGGACAGGTGATGTGGTCACCG. This codes for CSARAGQVMWSP. The entire CDR3 reads CSARAGQVMWSPLFF.

The table lists this clone with many counts. Read sequence stops 3 residues before the CDR3 end, and the germline J gene provides the missing end. The gene calls are TRBV20-1 and TRBJ1-5; 10 bases match TRBD1. The length of the CDR3 is 16 residues. In germline, CDR1 is DFQATT, CDR2 SNEGSKA (reference sequence). V shed 0 bases and J 3 bases; nucleotides not matched to a gene: 5. The CDR3 bases that were read are TGCAGTGCTAGAGATCGGACAGGGGGGGACAATCAGCCC. Translating it yields CSARDRTGGDNQP. The full CDR3 protein reads CSARDRTGGDNQPQHF.

This clone has a count of ten or more. The read terminates 3 residues before the CDR3 end, so the remaining end is supplied by the germline J gene. V and J are TRBV18 and TRBJ2-2; 7 positions agree with TRBD1. This CDR3 has 16 amino acids. Germline V gives CDR1 KGHSH, CDR2 LQKENI. The V and J ends lost 1 base and 2 bases, in that order; junction bases with no gene match: 4. The part of the CDR3 DNA that was read is TGTGCCAGCTCACCACGATGGGACAGCAACACCGGGGAG. Its translation is CASSPRWDSNTGE. The CDR3 reads in full as CASSPRWDSNTGELFF.

This clone was seen repeatedly, ten times or more. Coverage ceases 3 residues before the CDR3 finishes, and the germline J gene fills in the end. The same CDR3 can be traced to other DNA sequences in this sample. The V and J genes are TRBV6-2 or TRBV6-3 and TRBJ1-2; D gene uncertain. Trimming left V 1 base short and J 2 bases short, with 17 bases between. CDR3 size: 17 residues. Germline V gene data show CDR1 as MNHEY and CDR2 as SVGEGT. The CDR3 region is CASSYFRRGRRNYGYTF. The covered CDR3 bases are TGTGCCAGCAGTTACTTTCGTCGCGGCAGACGCAACTATGGC.